The 22 T cell receptor beta chains presented below share a single source sample, sequenced in a study of T cells in Graves' hyperthyroidism and ophthalmopathy (dated by TCRdb to between 2018 and 2021). To prepare the library, multiplex PCR was applied. Sequencing took place on an Illumina HiSeq 2000. The TCR beta CDR3 regions were amplified from the RNA transcripts. The TCR CDR3 was subjected to a first round of RT-PCR using the HTBI primer set and the Qiagen OneStep RT-PCR kit. TCRdb reanalyzed the raw reads on its own, using fastp at Q25 for trimming and MiXCR for clone calling, and kept in-frame beta chains. Every CDR3 protein is listed once, alongside the most common genes and DNA of its rows. The sample records 350,000 to 500,000 distinct CDR3 sequences, roughly an eighth of which are singletons. The top ten clonotypes cover 4% to 6.5% of the sample. Sequencing was carried out using blood. These receptors originate from a woman under 30 with Graves' hyperthyroidism.

This clonotype has just a few counts. This rearrangement joins TRBV5-6 to TRBJ2-3; 10 bases line up with TRBD2. CDR1 is SGHDT, CDR2 YYEEEE, per germline. The CDR3 totals 16 residues. Trimming removed 1 base from V and 4 bases from J; junction bases left unmatched: 6. The CDR3 DNA sequence: TGTGCCAGCAGCTTGAGTCTAGCGGGAGTCGCAGATACGCAGTATTTT. As protein: CASSLSLAGVADTQYF.

This clonotype was found many times. This chain links TRBV6-1 with TRBJ2-7, with D hard to call. Per the germline V gene, CDR1 is MNHNS and CDR2 is SASEGT. Trimming shortened V by 7 bases and J by 3 bases, and 4 bases separated the two germline ends. The CDR3 runs 10 residues. CDR3 coding DNA: TGTGCCAGCATGAGCTACGAGCAGTACTTC. Amino acids: CASMSYEQYF.

There are a few counts of this clonotype. The chain links TRBV30 to TRBJ2-7; 7 positions match TRBD2. This CDR3 is built from 13 residues. V was clipped by 3 bases and J by 3 bases; unmatched bases: 5. Looked up from germline, CDR1 is GTSNPN and CDR2 is SVGIG (reference sequence). This CDR3 is CAWSLGGFYEQYF. The CDR3 DNA reads TGTGCCTGGAGCCTGGGGGGGTTCTACGAGCAGTACTTC.

This clonotype showed up many times. The V call is TRBV29-1, the J call TRBJ2-1; D may be TRBD1 (6 bases). From germline, CDR1 is SQVTM and CDR2 ANQGSEA. The CDR3 has 16 amino acids. V lost 4 bases, J lost 3 bases, and 19 bases lay in between. CDR3 amino acids: CSVASWAGVGYNEQFF. The DNA of the CDR3 is TGCAGCGTTGCGTCATGGGCAGGGGTAGGCTACAATGAGCAGTTCTTC.

This clonotype came up a few times. The rearrangement links TRBV20-1 to TRBJ1-1; 7 nucleotides line up with TRBD1. The germline V gene encodes CDR1 DFQATT and CDR2 SNEGSKA (reference sequence). V shed 3 bases, J shed 1 base, and the junction held 2 bases outside the gene matches. There are 13 residues in the CDR3. The CDR3 DNA sequence: TGCAGTGCTAGGGGACAGCCGAACACTGAAGCTTTCTTT. Protein product: CSARGQPNTEAFF.

This rearrangement joins TRBV12-3 or TRBV12-4 to TRBJ2-7; D is perhaps TRBD1 (5 bases). This CDR3 spans 15 amino acids. V was clipped by 6 bases and J by 2 bases, with 17 bases between them. In nucleotides, the CDR3 is TGTGCCAGCAGCCAAGAAGGGGTTCGGGCCTACGAGCAGTACTTC. Its translation is CASSQEGVRAYEQYF.

This clonotype occurred many times. This sequence joins TRBV12-3 or TRBV12-4 and TRBJ2-3; D unclear. The CDR3 runs 14 residues. The V end lost 5 bases, the J end lost 0 bases, and 9 bases lay between the germline ends. DNA of the CDR3: TGTGCCAGCAGTCCCCTTATGAGCACAGATACGCAGTATTTT. This gives the protein CASSPLMSTDTQYF.

This clonotype was detected only a few times. A read error may explain this, as a much larger clone is one base away. As DNA, the CDR3 is TGCAGTGCCGCGACAGCCTTGGACACTGAAGCTTTCTTT. It translates to CSAATALDTEAFF. The rearrangement joins TRBV20-1 to TRBJ1-1, with D maybe TRBD1 (5 bases). CDR1 is DFQATT and CDR2 is SNEGSKA in the germline V gene (reference sequence). The CDR3 covers 13 residues. Trimming took off 6 bases at V and 3 bases at J, with 14 bases between the two ends.

This clonotype came up a few times. The chain couples TRBV6-1 to TRBJ1-1, with D hard to call. This CDR3 spans 13 amino acids. Germline CDR1 and CDR2: MNHNS and SASEGT. The V end lost 8 bases, the J end lost 5 bases, and 15 bases lay between the germline ends. This CDR3 is CASGEASTTEAFF. For the CDR3, the DNA is TGTGCCAGCGGGGAGGCTTCGACAACTGAAGCTTTCTTT.

This clonotype occurred many times. This chain joins TRBV20-1 and TRBJ1-1; D gene uncertain. This CDR3 spans 13 amino acids. CDR1 is DFQATT, CDR2 SNEGSKA, per germline (reference sequence). CDR3 protein: CSAFRQRNTEAFF. CDR3 nucleotides: TGCAGCGCATTCCGGCAGAGGAACACTGAAGCTTTCTTT.

V gene TRBV7-9 combines with J gene TRBJ2-1; 7 bases match TRBD1. CDR3 length: 16 amino acids. The germline CDR1 and CDR2 sequences are SEHNR and FQNEAQ (reference sequence). J was trimmed by 2 bases and V by 1 base; bases with no gene match: 5. The CDR3 DNA sequence: TGTGCCAGCAGCTTAGGAGAGGGGGCCGCCTACAATGAGCAGTTCTTC. Amino acid sequence: CASSLGEGAAYNEQFF.

This clonotype was recorded many times. The chain links TRBV20-1 to TRBJ2-7; D uncertain. The CDR3 is 13 amino acids. Germline V gene lookup returns CDR1 DFQATT and CDR2 SNEGSKA (reference sequence). Trimming stripped 3 bases from V and 1 base from J, with 10 bases between. The CDR3 loop reads CSARVLGSYEQYF. CDR3 DNA sequence: TGCAGTGCTAGGGTGCTAGGGTCCTACGAGCAGTACTTC.

This clonotype was seen ten or more times. This rearrangement joins TRBV12-3 or TRBV12-4 to TRBJ2-1; D is possibly TRBD1 (6 bases). This CDR3 comprises 11 residues. V was trimmed by 8 bases and J by 9 bases, leaving 11 bases between them. CDR3 amino acids: CASSGVSEQFF. The CDR3 DNA reads TGTGCCAGCTCAGGGGTGAGTGAGCAGTTCTTC.

This clonotype occurred a few times. The rearrangement links TRBV4-1 to TRBJ2-1; 9 positions agree with TRBD1. Germline assignment: CDR1 MGHRA and CDR2 YSYEKL. CDR3 length: 17 amino acids. V was clipped by 1 base and J by 10 bases; unmatched bases: 14. The CDR3 sequence: CASSQVVGSTGGWEQFF. The CDR3 bases are TGCGCCAGCAGCCAAGTCGTAGGAAGTACAGGGGGCTGGGAGCAGTTCTTC.

At least ten counts were recorded for this clonotype. A read error may produce the germline difference seen at one junction end. The rearrangement joins TRBV6-1 to TRBJ2-7; tentatively, D is TRBD1 (6 bases). Germline values: CDR1 MNHNS, CDR2 SASEGT. The CDR3 loop spans 14 amino acids. CDR3: CACSSYGTRYEQYF. CDR3 nucleotide sequence: TGTGCCTGCAGTTCTTACGGGACACGCTACGAGCAGTACTTC.

There are many counts of this clonotype. This chain uses TRBV27 with TRBJ2-7; 10 bases agree with TRBD1. With V trimmed by 4 bases and J by 6 bases, 6 bases remained unmatched. The CDR3 has 14 residues. The V gene's germline CDR1 is MNHEY and CDR2 SMNVEV (reference sequence). The CDR3 here is CASSYMDRGAEQYF. CDR3 bases: TGTGCCAGCAGTTACATGGACAGGGGGGCCGAGCAGTACTTC.

The CDR3 DNA follows: TGCAGCGTTCAGGACTTTAATGAAAAACTGTTTTTT. This codes for CSVQDFNEKLFF. The chain has TRBV29-1 and TRBJ1-4; D remains ambiguous. V was clipped by 5 bases and J by 4 bases, with 8 bases between them. The CDR3 runs to 12 residues. Germline CDR1 reads SQVTM; CDR2 reads ANQGSEA. The full variable domain, rest sourced from reference TRBV29-1 and TRBJ1-4, is SAVISQKPSRDICQRGTSLTIQCQVDSQVTMMFWYRQQPGQSLTLIATANQGSEATYESGFVIDKFPISRPNLTFSTLTVSNMSPEDSSIYLCSVQDFNEKLFFGSGTQLSVL.

The chain uses TRBV3-1 and TRBJ2-7; the D gene is possibly TRBD1 (5 bases). Trimming left V 3 bases short and J 1 base short, with 10 bases between. CDR3 length: 14 residues. The germline V gene encodes CDR1 LGHDT and CDR2 YNNKEL (reference sequence). In DNA form, the CDR3 reads TGTGCCAGCAGCCAGGACACAACGTCCTACGAGCAGTACTTC. It yields the protein CASSQDTTSYEQYF.

The V call is TRBV5-6, the J call TRBJ2-4, with 8 bases lining up with TRBD1. V was clipped by 5 bases and J by 8 bases; unmatched bases: 21. The CDR3 sequence is 18 residues long. Germline V gives CDR1 SGHDT, CDR2 YYEEEE. The CDR3 sequence is CASSLIPPAGGLGDIQYF. CDR3 DNA sequence: TGTGCCAGCAGTCTAATTCCTCCAGCAGGGGGCTTGGGGGACATTCAGTACTTC.

This clonotype was seen ten or more times. The genes are TRBV18 and TRBJ2-7; the D is unclear. Trimming left V 6 bases short and J 6 bases short, with 15 bases between. The germline gives CDR1 KGHSH, CDR2 LQKENI. This CDR3 is 13 amino acids long. The CDR3 sequence: CASSDKISFEQYF. The CDR3 nucleotides read TGTGCCAGCTCTGACAAAATAAGCTTCGAGCAGTACTTC.

Many counts were recorded for this clonotype. The chain combines TRBV7-9 with TRBJ2-1; perhaps TRBD2 as D (7 bases). Germline V gene sequence: CDR1 SEHNR, CDR2 FQNEAQ (reference sequence). The CDR3 loop spans 15 amino acids. Trimming took off 3 bases at V and 3 bases at J, with 12 bases between the two ends. The CDR3 bases are TGTGCCAGCAGCTTCAGGGGAGGGCTCTACAATGAGCAGTTCTTC. Residues: CASSFRGGLYNEQFF.

This chain connects TRBV12-3 or TRBV12-4 to TRBJ2-7; D might be TRBD2 (6 bases). This CDR3 contains 14 residues. Trimming took 6 bases from V and 6 from J, leaving 18 bases between them. CDR3 amino acids: CASSIGTEPSEQYF. The CDR3 DNA is TGTGCCAGCAGCATCGGGACTGAGCCCTCCGAGCAGTACTTC.